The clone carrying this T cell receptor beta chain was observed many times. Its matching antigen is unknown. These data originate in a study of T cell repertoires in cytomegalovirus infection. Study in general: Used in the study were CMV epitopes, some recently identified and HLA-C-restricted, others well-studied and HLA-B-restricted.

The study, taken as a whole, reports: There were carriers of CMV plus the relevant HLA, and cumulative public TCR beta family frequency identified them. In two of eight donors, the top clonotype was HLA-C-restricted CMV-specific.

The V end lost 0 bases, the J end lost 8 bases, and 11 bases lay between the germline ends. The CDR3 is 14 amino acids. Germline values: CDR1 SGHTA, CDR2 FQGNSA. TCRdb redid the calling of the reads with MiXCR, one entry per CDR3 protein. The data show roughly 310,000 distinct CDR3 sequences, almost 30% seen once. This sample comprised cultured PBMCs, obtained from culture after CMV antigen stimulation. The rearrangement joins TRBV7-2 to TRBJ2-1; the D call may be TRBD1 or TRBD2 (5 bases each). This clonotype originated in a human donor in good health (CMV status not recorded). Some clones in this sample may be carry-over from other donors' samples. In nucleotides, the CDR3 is TGTGCCAGCAGCTTAGCGGGACGGAATTATGAGCAGTTCTTC. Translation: CASSLAGRNYEQFF. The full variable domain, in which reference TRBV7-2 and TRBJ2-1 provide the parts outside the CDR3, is GAGVSQSPSNKVTEKGKDVELRCDPISGHTALYWYRQSLGQGLEFLIYFQGNSAPDKSGLPSDRFSAERTGGSVSTLTIQRTQQEDSAVYLCASSLAGRNYEQFFGPGTRLTVL.